The 9 T cell receptor beta chains presented below share a single source sample, sequenced in a study of blood T cell repertoires in COVID-19. Produced via immunoSEQ multiplex PCR; TCRdb's table is partial and in-frame only. Of about 74,000 clones listed, about 86% were seen once; the top ten hold roughly 2.1%. Input material: peripheral blood. Every receptor here comes from a woman of 80 years or more with active or convalescent COVID-19.

The chain carries TRBV7-2 and TRBJ2-1, with 9 bases that match TRBD1. J lost 9 bases, V lost 5 bases, and 5 bases had no gene match. CDR1 is SGHTA and CDR2 is FQGNSA in the germline V gene. The CDR3 loop spans 13 amino acids. CDR3 sequence: CASSRDRAGEQFF. DNA of the CDR3: TGTGCCAGCAGCCGGGACAGGGCGGGTGAGCAGTTCTTC.

This sequence joins TRBV9 and TRBJ1-2; 7 nucleotides line up with TRBD1. The V segment lost 2 bases and the J segment 2 bases; nucleotides outside the gene matches: 6. The germline gives CDR1 SGDLS, CDR2 YYNGEE. CDR3 length: 15 amino acids. The CDR3 is CASSVQTGLNYGYTF. The CDR3 nucleotides are TGTGCCAGCAGCGTCCAGACAGGGTTGAACTATGGCTACACCTTC. The full variable domain, in which reference TRBV9 and TRBJ1-2 provide the parts outside the CDR3, is DSGVTQTPKHLITATGQRVTLRCSPRSGDLSVYWYQQSLDQGLQFLIQYYNGEERAKGNILERFSAQQFPDLHSELNLSSLELGDSALYFCASSVQTGLNYGYTFGSGTRLTVV.

The chain is built from TRBV5-1 and TRBJ2-7; 7 nucleotides line up with TRBD2. The CDR3 runs 15 residues. Trimming cost V 0 bases and J 0 bases; bases outside gene matches: 3. Germline V gene data show CDR1 as SGHRS and CDR2 as YFSETQ. The CDR3 here is CASSLGLASSYEQYF. CDR3 in DNA: TGCGCCAGCAGCTTGGGACTAGCTTCCTCCTACGAGCAGTACTTC. The variable domain in full, completed from reference TRBV5-1 and TRBJ2-7, reads KAGVTQTPRYLIKTRGQQVTLSCSPISGHRSVSWYQQTPGQGLQFLFEYFSETQRNKGNFPGRFSGRQFSNSRSEMNVSTLELGDSALYLCASSLGLASSYEQYFGPGTRLTVT.

This chain joins TRBV5-4 and TRBJ1-2; tentatively, D is TRBD1 (6 bases). This CDR3 comprises 14 residues. Trimming cost V 3 bases and J 4 bases, with 13 bases left between them. CDR1 and CDR2 (germline): SGHNT, YYREEE (reference sequence). CDR3 nucleotides: TGTGCCAGCAGCTCCCAGGGGCAGGGCTATGGCTACACCTTC. It encodes CASSSQGQGYGYTF.

The chain links TRBV5-4 to TRBJ2-5, with 8 bases aligning to TRBD2. V lost 0 bases to trimming and J lost 3 bases; unmatched junction nucleotides: 1. The CDR3 runs to 14 residues. Looked up from germline, CDR1 is SGHNT and CDR2 is YYREEE (reference sequence). The CDR3 bases are TGTGCCAGCAGCTTGGAACTAGCGGAAGAGACCCAGTACTTC. Translation: CASSLELAEETQYF.

This chain links TRBV16 with TRBJ1-1; 9 bases match TRBD1. Germline trimming cut 4 bases from V and 3 bases from J; bases unmatched to any gene: 3. The CDR3 has 14 amino acids. Germline lookup yields CDR1 KGHSY and CDR2 FQNENV. In DNA, the CDR3 is TGTGCCAGCAGCCGGGGACAGGGACACACTGAAGCTTTCTTT. This gives the protein CASSRGQGHTEAFF.

This rearrangement joins TRBV5-1 to TRBJ1-3; D not resolved. V was pared by 1 base and J by 4 bases, with 15 bases between. This CDR3 has 16 residues. CDR1 and CDR2 (germline): SGHRS, YFSETQ. CDR3 residues: CASSLLSAREGNTIYF. The CDR3 bases are TGCGCCAGCAGCTTGCTTTCGGCTCGGGAGGGAAACACCATATATTTT.

The chain uses TRBV5-1 and TRBJ2-7; D is perhaps TRBD1 (5 bases). V was clipped by 5 bases and J by 7 bases, with 10 bases between them. From germline, CDR1 is SGHRS and CDR2 YFSETQ. The CDR3 has 11 amino acids. The CDR3 bases are TGCGCCAGCAGAGGGGCGCGAGAGCAGTACTTC. Residues: CASRGAREQYF.

The rearrangement joins TRBV3-1 (or the pseudogene TRBV3-2) to TRBJ1-4; D gene uncertain. V was pared by 4 bases and J by 8 bases, with 11 bases between. This CDR3 has 13 amino acids. Germline V gene lookup returns CDR1 LGHDT and CDR2 YNNKEL (reference sequence). The CDR3 protein is CASSPPNGEKLFF. The CDR3 coding sequence is TGTGCCAGCAGCCCCCCAAACGGGGAAAAACTGTTTTTT.